The next 3 T cell receptor beta chains were all read from a single sample in a study of T cells in narcolepsy. Clones were read by immunoSEQ multiplex PCR, and TCRdb kept only the in-frame ones, dropping some. The sample holds tens of thousands of clones, roughly 80% seen once. The specimen sequenced was CD45RA- memory CD4+ T cells from PBMCs. These TCRs come from a human donor with narcolepsy.

The chain couples TRBV11-3 to TRBJ1-5; no clear D. Germline V lookup: CDR1 SGHNT, CDR2 YENEEA. The CDR3 has 13 residues. The V and J ends lost 1 base and 1 base respectively, with 2 bases between them. As DNA, the CDR3 is TGTGCCAGCAGCTTAGGGAGCAATCAGCCCCAGCATTTT. Its translation is CASSLGSNQPQHF.

The rearrangement links TRBV6-5 to TRBJ2-7; 7 bases line up with TRBD2. The ends lost 6 bases at V and 7 bases at J; junction bases unmatched: 3. In germline, CDR1 is MNHEY, CDR2 SVGAGI. The CDR3 has 11 residues. The chain's CDR3 is CASSAGGEQYF. CDR3 coding DNA: TGTGCCAGCAGCGCCGGGGGGGAGCAGTACTTC.

J is TRBJ1-2 and V is TRBV7-9; no firm D call. Germline loops: CDR1 SEHNR, CDR2 FQNEAQ (reference sequence). This CDR3 is 14 amino acids long. Trimming pared 1 base from V and 2 bases from J, leaving 8 bases between. Here the CDR3 DNA reads TGTGCCAGCAGCTTAGTGCCGGGGAACTATGGCTACACCTTC. Protein sequence: CASSLVPGNYGYTF.